These T cell receptor beta chains were read from a single sample in a study of cytotoxic CD8 clonotypes in ibrutinib-treated CLL. Sequencing used immunoSEQ multiplex PCR; TCRdb keeps in-frame clones, though not all of them. The data hold around 70,000 clones, with less than 95% observed a single time. The sequences come from PBMCs, collected after 12 months of ibrutinib treatment. These receptors originate from a human donor with chronic lymphocytic leukemia. Each CDR3 is given with its conserved first and last residue. The D gene is left open where the match is weak. Size tells how often a clone was seen (once, few, many) or the class of an expanded clone, and some rows leave it out.

v_gene	abundance	d_gene	j_gene	CDR3aa	CDR3nt
TRBV28	-	-	TRBJ2-7	CASTHLPYEQYF	TGTGCCAGCACCCACCTACCCTACGAGCAGTACTTC
TRBV5-1	-	TRBD1	TRBJ1-2	CASSLGQGVRGYTF	TGCGCCAGCAGCTTAGGACAGGGAGTAAGGGGCTACACCTTC
TRBV5-1	-	-	TRBJ2-3	CASSTSELEATQYF	TGCGCCAGCAGCACCAGCGAACTGGAAGCTACGCAGTATTTT
TRBV7-3	-	-	TRBJ2-3	CASSPAWQRIGDTQYF	TGTGCCAGCAGCCCGGCGTGGCAGCGCATTGGAGATACGCAGTATTTT
TRBV10-1	-	TRBD1	TRBJ1-2	CASSVGGLNYGYTF	TGCGCCAGCAGTGTAGGGGGCTTGAACTATGGCTACACCTTC
TRBV10-2	-	TRBD2	TRBJ2-3	CASSDSGGGATDTQYF	TGCGCCAGCAGTGATAGTGGCGGGGGGGCCACAGATACGCAGTATTTT
TRBV30	-	-	TRBJ1-3	CACQIGAAGNTIYF	TGTGCCTGCCAGATTGGGGCTGCTGGAAACACCATATATTTT
TRBV19	-	-	TRBJ2-7	CASHGGVGEQYF	TGTGCCAGTCACGGAGGGGTGGGCGAGCAGTACTTC
TRBV6-5	-	TRBD1	TRBJ2-7	CASSRPGTVAGEQYF	TGTGCCAGCAGCCGGCCCGGGACAGTCGCTGGCGAGCAGTACTTC
TRBV4-1	few	-	TRBJ1-2	CASSQDSGLGYTF	TGCGCCAGCAGCCAAGATTCAGGGCTCGGCTACACCTTC
TRBV19	once	-	TRBJ2-3	CASSPGLFRSTDTQYF	TGTGCCAGTAGTCCCGGTTTATTTAGGAGCACAGATACGCAGTATTTT
TRBV19	-	TRBD2	TRBJ2-7	CASSMSGSFYEQYF	TGTGCCAGTAGTATGAGCGGGAGCTTTTACGAGCAGTACTTC
TRBV19	-	TRBD1	TRBJ1-5	CASSVDRGPGQPQHF	TGTGCCAGTAGCGTGGACAGGGGGCCCGGTCAGCCCCAGCATTTT
TRBV29-1	-	TRBD1	TRBJ2-2	CSVNPLTIGQGNTGELFF	TGCAGCGTCAACCCTCTCACGATAGGACAGGGGAACACCGGGGAGCTGTTTTTT
TRBV7-2	-	-	TRBJ1-5	CASSGPRGSNQPQHF	TGTGCCAGCTCTGGACCGAGGGGGAGCAATCAGCCCCAGCATTTT
TRBV29-1	few	-	TRBJ2-3	CSVEDPLGHSTDTQYF	TGCAGCGTTGAAGATCCACTAGGTCATAGCACAGATACGCAGTATTTT
TRBV28	-	-	TRBJ1-2	CASRDDRGRMYGYTF	TGTGCCAGCAGGGACGACCGGGGACGGATGTATGGCTACACCTTC
TRBV4-2	once	-	TRBJ1-1	CASSQELKEAFF	TGTGCCAGCAGCCAAGAGTTAAAGGAAGCTTTCTTT
TRBV7-9	once	-	TRBJ1-3	CASSFTGNSGNTIYF	TGTGCCAGCAGCTTCACGGGGAACTCTGGAAACACCATATATTTT
TRBV28	-	TRBD2	TRBJ2-6	CASSLGGLSSGANVLTF	TGTGCCAGCAGTTTGGGAGGGTTGAGCTCTGGGGCCAACGTCCTGACTTTC
TRBV7-2	-	TRBD2	TRBJ2-1	CASPRGGGTYNEQFF	TGTGCCAGCCCCCGGGGGGGAGGGACCTACAATGAGCAGTTCTTC
TRBV19	once	-	TRBJ2-5	CASSMTGRQETQYF	TGTGCCAGTAGTATGACAGGGAGGCAAGAGACCCAGTACTTC
TRBV5-4	-	TRBD1	TRBJ2-4	CASSLARGRGGSKNIQYF	TGTGCCAGCAGCTTGGCCAGGGGGCGTGGGGGCTCCAAAAACATTCAGTACTTC
TRBV5-1	-	TRBD1	TRBJ1-1	CASSYLGDSTEAFF	TGCGCCAGCAGCTACCTGGGGGACAGCACTGAAGCTTTCTTT
TRBV6-5	-	-	TRBJ1-1	CASSYSNRMNTEAFF	TGTGCCAGCAGTTACTCGAATCGGATGAACACTGAAGCTTTCTTT